The next 7 T cell receptor beta chains were all read from a single sample in a study of Tregs in tolerant kidney transplant recipients. The table came from immunoSEQ multiplex PCR; TCRdb's copy has only in-frame clones and leaves some out. The repertoire holds approximately 90,000 clones, with 93% as singletons. Recipients received nonmyeloablative bone marrow transplants from related graft donors, with transient mixed chimerism. The sequencing here drew on CD4+ T cells from blood (PBMCs), taken 12 months after the transplant. The receptors here all came from a human patient who received a combined kidney and bone marrow transplant. Some T cells may be supplied by the graft donor.

CDR3 bases: TGTGCCAGCAGCTCCCGCCCGCCTAGAAACAATGAGCAGTTCTTC. The encoded protein is CASSSRPPRNNEQFF. The chain employs TRBV11-1 and TRBJ2-1; D not certain. Germline loops: CDR1 SGHAT, CDR2 FQDESV (reference sequence). The CDR3 is 15 amino acids. V was trimmed by 4 bases and J by 5 bases, leaving 15 bases between them. Drawing the rest from reference TRBV11-1 and TRBJ2-1, the complete variable domain is EAEVAQSPRYKITEKSQAVAFWCDPISGHATLYWYRQILGQGPELLVQFQDESVVDDSQLPKDRFSAERLKGVDSTLKIQPAELGDSAMYLCASSSRPPRNNEQFFGPGTRLTVL.

The chain joins TRBV29-1 to TRBJ2-3, with TRBD2 matching 12 bases. V lost 6 bases, J lost 2 bases, and 3 bases stayed unmatched. Germline V gene data show CDR1 as SQVTM and CDR2 as ANQGSEA. This CDR3 spans 14 amino acids. The DNA of the CDR3 is TGCAGCGTGAGGACTAGCGGGGTCACAGATACGCAGTATTTT. Translation gives CSVRTSGVTDTQYF.

V gene TRBV29-1 combines with J gene TRBJ1-5; the D is unclear. Trimming stripped 5 bases from V and 3 bases from J, with 11 bases between. Germline-derived CDR1 and CDR2 are SQVTM and ANQGSEA. This CDR3 is 13 amino acids long. The CDR3 region is CSVSRLFNQPQHF. CDR3 nucleotides: TGCAGCGTTTCCCGTCTATTCAATCAGCCCCAGCATTTT.

The chain carries TRBV19 and TRBJ1-2, with 9 positions matching TRBD1. V lost 9 bases and J lost 7; bases outside the gene matches: 6. Germline V gene data show CDR1 as LNHDA and CDR2 as SQIVND (reference sequence). This CDR3 is 12 amino acids long. The CDR3 sequence is CASRDRVFGYTF. CDR3 nucleotide sequence: TGTGCCAGCCGGGACAGGGTTTTTGGCTACACCTTC.

The chain carries TRBV14 and TRBJ2-3; 8 bases match TRBD2. CDR3 length equals 19 residues. The junction had 17 bases not matched to a gene; V was cut back by 4 bases and J by 2 bases. Germline V lookup: CDR1 SGHDN, CDR2 FVKESK. The CDR3: CASSRRLAGGPTNTDTQYF. The CDR3 bases are TGTGCCAGCAGCCGGCGGCTAGCGGGCGGACCTACCAACACAGATACGCAGTATTTT.

The chain has TRBV4-2 and TRBJ2-1; 8 bases are a match to TRBD2. The CDR3 covers 16 residues. CDR1 and CDR2 from the germline V gene are LGHNA and YNFKEQ. The ends lost 0 bases at V and 1 base at J; junction bases unmatched: 2. CDR3 loop: CASSQELAGSYNEQFF. CDR3 bases: TGTGCCAGCAGCCAAGAATTAGCGGGGTCCTACAATGAGCAGTTCTTC.

The rearrangement joins TRBV6-1 to TRBJ2-7; the match to TRBD1 covers 9 bases. V trimming: 7 bases; J trimming: 2 bases; junction bases outside the gene matches: 9. CDR1 and CDR2 (germline): MNHNS, SASEGT. The CDR3 covers 15 residues. The chain's CDR3 is CASKPSGTGPYEQYF. CDR3 bases: TGTGCCAGCAAACCCTCCGGGACAGGGCCCTACGAGCAGTACTTC.